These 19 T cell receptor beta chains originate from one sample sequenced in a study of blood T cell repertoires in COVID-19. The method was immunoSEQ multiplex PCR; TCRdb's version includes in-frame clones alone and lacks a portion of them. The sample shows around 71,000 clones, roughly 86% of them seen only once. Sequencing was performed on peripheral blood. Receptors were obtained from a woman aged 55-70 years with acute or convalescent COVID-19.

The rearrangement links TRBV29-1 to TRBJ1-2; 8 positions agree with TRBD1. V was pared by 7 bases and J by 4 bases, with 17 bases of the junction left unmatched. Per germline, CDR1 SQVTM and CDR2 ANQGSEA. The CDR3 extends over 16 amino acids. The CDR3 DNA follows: TGCAGCGCCGACGTCGACGACAGGGGTACCCTCTATGGCTACACCTTC. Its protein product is CSADVDDRGTLYGYTF.

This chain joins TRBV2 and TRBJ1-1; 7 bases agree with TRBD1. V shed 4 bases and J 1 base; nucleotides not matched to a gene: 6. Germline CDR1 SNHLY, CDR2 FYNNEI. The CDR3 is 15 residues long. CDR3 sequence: CASSGGTAGNTEAFF. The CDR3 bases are TGTGCCAGCAGTGGGGGGACAGCGGGGAACACTGAAGCTTTCTTT.

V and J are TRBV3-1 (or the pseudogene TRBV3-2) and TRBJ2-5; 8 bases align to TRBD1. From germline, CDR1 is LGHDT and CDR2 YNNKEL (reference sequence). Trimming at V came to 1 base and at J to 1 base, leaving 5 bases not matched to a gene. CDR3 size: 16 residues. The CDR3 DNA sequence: TGTGCCAGCAGCCAAGCCCTAGGACAGGGCCAAGAGACCCAGTACTTC. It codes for CASSQALGQGQETQYF.

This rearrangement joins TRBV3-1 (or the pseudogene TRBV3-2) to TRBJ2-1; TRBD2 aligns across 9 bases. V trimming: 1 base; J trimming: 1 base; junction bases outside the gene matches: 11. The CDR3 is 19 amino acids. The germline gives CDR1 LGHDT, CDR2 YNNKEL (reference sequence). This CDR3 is CASSQGPSGTPYSYNEQFF. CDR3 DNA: TGTGCCAGCAGCCAAGGCCCTAGCGGGACTCCCTATTCCTACAATGAGCAGTTCTTC.

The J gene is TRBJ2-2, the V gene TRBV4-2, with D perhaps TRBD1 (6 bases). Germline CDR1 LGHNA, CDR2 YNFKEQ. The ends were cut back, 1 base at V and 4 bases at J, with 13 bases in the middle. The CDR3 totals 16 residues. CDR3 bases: TGTGCCAGCAGCCAAGCACAGGGTACCGGCACCGGGGAGCTGTTTTTT. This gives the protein CASSQAQGTGTGELFF.

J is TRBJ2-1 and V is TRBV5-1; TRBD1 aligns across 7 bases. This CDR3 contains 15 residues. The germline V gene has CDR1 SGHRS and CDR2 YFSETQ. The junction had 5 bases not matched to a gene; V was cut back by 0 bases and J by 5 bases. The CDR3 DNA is TGCGCCAGCAGCTTGGAACAGGGGAGCCACAATGAGCAGTTCTTC. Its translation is CASSLEQGSHNEQFF.

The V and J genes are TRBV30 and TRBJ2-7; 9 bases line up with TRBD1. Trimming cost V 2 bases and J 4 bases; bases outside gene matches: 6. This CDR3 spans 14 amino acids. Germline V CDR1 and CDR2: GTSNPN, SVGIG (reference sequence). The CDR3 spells CAWSQQGAFYEQYF. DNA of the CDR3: TGTGCCTGGAGTCAACAGGGGGCATTTTACGAGCAGTACTTC.

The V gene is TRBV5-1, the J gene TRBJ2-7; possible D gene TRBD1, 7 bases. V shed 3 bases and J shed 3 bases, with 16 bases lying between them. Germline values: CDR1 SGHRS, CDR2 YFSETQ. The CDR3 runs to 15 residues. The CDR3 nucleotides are TGCGCCAGCAGCTCGACCGCAGGGGGGAACTACGAGCAGTACTTC. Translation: CASSSTAGGNYEQYF. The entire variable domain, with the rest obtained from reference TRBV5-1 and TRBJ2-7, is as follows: KAGVTQTPRYLIKTRGQQVTLSCSPISGHRSVSWYQQTPGQGLQFLFEYFSETQRNKGNFPGRFSGRQFSNSRSEMNVSTLELGDSALYLCASSSTAGGNYEQYFGPGTRLTVT.

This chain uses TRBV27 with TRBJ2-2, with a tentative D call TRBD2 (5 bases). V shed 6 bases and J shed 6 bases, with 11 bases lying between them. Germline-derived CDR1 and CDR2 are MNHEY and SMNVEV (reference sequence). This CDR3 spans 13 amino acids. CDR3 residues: CASRLGSAGELFF. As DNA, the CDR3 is TGTGCCAGCAGGCTGGGGAGCGCCGGGGAGCTGTTTTTT.

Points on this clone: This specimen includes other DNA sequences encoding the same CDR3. The CDR3 sequence: CASSPTGGNQPQHF. The CDR3 nucleotides read TGTGCCAGCAGCCCGACGGGGGGAAATCAGCCCCAGCATTTT. The V gene is TRBV9, the J gene TRBJ1-5; maybe TRBD1 (5 bases). The CDR3 spans 14 residues. V was shortened by 4 bases and J by 4 bases, with 12 bases between the two germline ends. CDR1 and CDR2 from the germline V gene are SGDLS and YYNGEE.

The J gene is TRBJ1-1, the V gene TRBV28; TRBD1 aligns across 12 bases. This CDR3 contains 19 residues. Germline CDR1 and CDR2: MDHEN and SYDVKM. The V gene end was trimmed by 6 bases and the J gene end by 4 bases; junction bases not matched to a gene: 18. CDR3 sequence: CASSLTPWGTGGEGTEAFF. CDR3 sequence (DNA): TGTGCCAGCAGCTTAACCCCTTGGGGGACAGGGGGCGAAGGCACTGAAGCTTTCTTT.

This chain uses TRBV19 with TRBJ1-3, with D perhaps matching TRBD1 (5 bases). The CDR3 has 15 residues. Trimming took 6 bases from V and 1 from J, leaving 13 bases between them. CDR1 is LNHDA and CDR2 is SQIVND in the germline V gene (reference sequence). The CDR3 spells CASRTLTESGNTIYF. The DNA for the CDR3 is TGTGCCAGTAGAACCCTGACAGAGTCTGGAAACACCATATATTTT.

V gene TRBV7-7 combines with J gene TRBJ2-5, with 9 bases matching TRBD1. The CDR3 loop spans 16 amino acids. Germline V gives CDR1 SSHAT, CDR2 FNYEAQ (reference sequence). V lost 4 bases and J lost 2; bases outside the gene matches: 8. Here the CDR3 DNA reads TGTGCCAGCAGCTCCCATCTTGGGACAGGGCAAGAGACCCAGTACTTC. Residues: CASSSHLGTGQETQYF.

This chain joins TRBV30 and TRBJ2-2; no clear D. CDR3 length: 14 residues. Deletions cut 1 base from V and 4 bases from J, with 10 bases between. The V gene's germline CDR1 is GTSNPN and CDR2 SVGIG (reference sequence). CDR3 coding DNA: TGTGCCTGGAGTGCTACGCTTTCCACCGGGGAGCTGTTTTTT. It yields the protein CAWSATLSTGELFF.

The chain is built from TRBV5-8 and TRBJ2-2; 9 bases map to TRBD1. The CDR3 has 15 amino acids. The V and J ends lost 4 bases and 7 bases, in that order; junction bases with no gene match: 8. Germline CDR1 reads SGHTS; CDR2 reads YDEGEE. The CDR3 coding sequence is TGTGCCAGCAGCGCGCTCGGACAGGGGAGCGGGGAGCTGTTTTTT. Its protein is CASSALGQGSGELFF. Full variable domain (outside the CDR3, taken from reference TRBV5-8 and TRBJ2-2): EAGVTQSPTHLIKTRGQQATLRCSPISGHTSVYWYQQALGLGLQFLLWYDEGEERNRGNFPPRFSGRQFPNYSSELNVNALELEDSALYLCASSALGQGSGELFFGEGSRLTVL.

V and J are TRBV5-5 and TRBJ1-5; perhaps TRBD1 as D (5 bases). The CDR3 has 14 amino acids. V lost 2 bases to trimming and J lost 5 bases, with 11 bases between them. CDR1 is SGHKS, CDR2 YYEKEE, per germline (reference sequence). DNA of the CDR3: TGTGCCAGCAGCTTCCGGGGGGAGGATCAGCCCCAGCATTTT. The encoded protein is CASSFRGEDQPQHF.

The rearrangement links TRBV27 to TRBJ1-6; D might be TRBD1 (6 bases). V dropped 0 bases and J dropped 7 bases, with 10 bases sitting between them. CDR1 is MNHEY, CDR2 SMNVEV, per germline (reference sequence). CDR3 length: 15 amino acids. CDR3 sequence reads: CASSLSGHENSPLHF. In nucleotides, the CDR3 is TGTGCCAGCAGTTTATCGGGACACGAAAATTCACCCCTCCACTTT.

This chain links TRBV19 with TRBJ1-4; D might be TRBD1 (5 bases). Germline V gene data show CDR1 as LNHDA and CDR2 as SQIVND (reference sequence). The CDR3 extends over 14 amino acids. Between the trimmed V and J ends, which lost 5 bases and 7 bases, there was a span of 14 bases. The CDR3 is CASSWTGDPEKLFF. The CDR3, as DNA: TGTGCCAGTAGTTGGACGGGGGATCCTGAAAAACTGTTTTTT.

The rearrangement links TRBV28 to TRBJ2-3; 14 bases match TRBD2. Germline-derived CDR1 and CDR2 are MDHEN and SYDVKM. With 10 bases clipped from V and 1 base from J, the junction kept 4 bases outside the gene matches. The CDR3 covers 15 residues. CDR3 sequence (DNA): TGTGCCACGGGACTAGCGGGAGTACGCACAGATACGCAGTATTTT. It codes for CATGLAGVRTDTQYF.